Described below is a single TCR beta chain sequence and its context. Its specificity is not known. Germline loops: CDR1 SEHNR, CDR2 FQNEAQ (reference sequence). The CDR3 runs to 14 residues. V was pared by 5 bases and J by 3 bases, with 14 bases between. TCRdb's table, derived via immunoSEQ multiplex PCR, lists solely in-frame clones and lacks some. There are about 100,000 clones in the sample; about 87% occur only once, and under 2% lies in the top ten. The record originates from a study of T cell responses to AZD1222 COVID-19 vaccine. Findings of the study overall: Across spike, vaccine-associated CD4 TCRs were found, dominant at 160-218 and 743-854.

This sequence joins TRBV7-9 and TRBJ2-7; unclear D gene. Sequencing was performed on peripheral blood, taken on day 0 of AZD1222 vaccination. The TCR comes from an adult in good health. The CDR3 here is CASSRYGPYYEQYF. The CDR3 DNA reads as TGTGCCAGCAGCCGATATGGCCCCTACTACGAGCAGTACTTC.